This is a list of T cell receptor beta chains from one sample in a study of PD-L1 blockade in urothelial cancer. Generated by immunoSEQ multiplex PCR, the TCRdb table keeps only in-frame clones and is missing some. The table has 50,000 or so clones, approximately 83% seen once; the top ten hold 10%. Sequences were derived from PBMCs, sampled around atezolizumab (anti-PD-L1) treatment. The receptor set was obtained from a man in his sixties with urothelial cancer. Both conserved end residues are part of each CDR3. Fields, in order: J gene, V gene, D gene, clone size, CDR3 protein, CDR3 DNA. The D gene is left open where the match is weak. Clone size is not always given. Where it is, it says once, few, many or a class for expanded clones.

>TRBJ2-5|TRBV5-4|.|.
CASSPSLGGETQYF
TGTGCCAGCAGCCCAAGCCTGGGAGGAGAGACCCAGTACTTC
>TRBJ1-5|TRBV19|.|.
CASSFKGATARDQPQHF
TGTGCCAGTAGTTTCAAAGGAGCGACAGCTCGCGATCAGCCCCAGCATTTT
>TRBJ2-3|TRBV5-8|TRBD2|.
CASTLGGTSDSTDTQYF
TGTGCCAGCACCCTCGGCGGAACTAGCGACTCCACAGATACGCAGTATTTT
>TRBJ2-7|TRBV11-2|TRBD1|.
CASSPSTGGYEQYF
TGTGCCAGCAGCCCCTCTACAGGGGGCTACGAGCAGTACTTC
>TRBJ2-3|TRBV6-1|TRBD1|once
CASSRDSNTDTQYF
TGTGCCAGCAGCCGGGACAGTAACACAGATACGCAGTATTTT
>TRBJ1-3|TRBV9|TRBD1|.
CASSVDRGSHTIYF
TGTGCCAGCAGCGTGGACAGGGGTTCGCACACCATATATTTT
>TRBJ2-5|TRBV5-1|.|.
CASSFFGGQETQYF
TGCGCCAGCAGCTTCTTCGGGGGCCAAGAGACCCAGTACTTC
>TRBJ2-2|TRBV6-5|.|.
CASNIARTGELFF
TGTGCCAGCAACATTGCGAGGACCGGGGAGCTGTTTTTT
>TRBJ2-3|TRBV19|TRBD2|.
CASSKLAGYTDTQNF
TGTGCCAGTAGTAAGTTAGCGGGGTACACAGATACGCAGAATTTT
>TRBJ1-5|TRBV20-1|.|once
CSAPSQPQHF
TGCAGTGCCCCCTCCCAGCCCCAGCATTTT
>TRBJ1-6|TRBV11-2|.|many
CASSSGNSPLHF
TGTGCCAGCAGCTCAGGGAATTCACCCCTCCACTTT
>TRBJ1-5|TRBV27|TRBD1|.
CASSRQGDQPQHF
TGTGCCAGCAGTAGGCAGGGGGATCAGCCCCAGCATTTT
>TRBJ2-1|TRBV29-1|TRBD1|.
CSVVRDRIYNEQFF
TGCAGCGTAGTAAGGGACAGGATTTACAATGAGCAGTTCTTC
>TRBJ2-1|TRBV9|.|.
CASSPPGKYNEQFF
TGTGCCAGCAGCCCCCCAGGGAAGTACAATGAGCAGTTCTTC